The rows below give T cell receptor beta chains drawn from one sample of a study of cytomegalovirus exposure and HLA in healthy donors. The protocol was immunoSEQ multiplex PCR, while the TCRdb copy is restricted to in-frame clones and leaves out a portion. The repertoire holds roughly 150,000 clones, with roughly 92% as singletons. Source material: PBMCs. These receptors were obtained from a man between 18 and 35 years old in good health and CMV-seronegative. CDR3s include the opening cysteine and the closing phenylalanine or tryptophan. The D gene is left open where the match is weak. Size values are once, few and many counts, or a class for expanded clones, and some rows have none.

CDR3 protein: CASSKGPPGQMNTEAFF
CDR3 DNA: TGTGCCAGCAGCAAAGGACCCCCGGGACAGATGAACACTGAAGCTTTCTTT
clone size: NA
V gene: TRBV9
J gene: TRBJ1-1
D gene: TRBD1

CDR3 protein: CAWSPGGSGNTIYF
CDR3 DNA: TGTGCCTGGAGTCCGGGAGGATCTGGAAACACCATATATTTT
clone size: NA
V gene: TRBV30
J gene: TRBJ1-3
D gene: NA

CDR3 protein: CASSGGTTADTQYF
CDR3 DNA: TGTGCCAGCAGCGGGGGGACTACAGCTGATACGCAGTATTTT
clone size: NA
V gene: TRBV9
J gene: TRBJ2-3
D gene: TRBD2

CDR3 protein: CASSNAPRRDTEAFF
CDR3 DNA: TGTGCCAGCAGCAATGCCCCAAGGAGGGACACTGAAGCTTTCTTT
clone size: NA
V gene: TRBV21-1
J gene: TRBJ1-1
D gene: NA

CDR3 protein: CASSLPGGKKETQYF
CDR3 DNA: TGCGCCAGCAGCTTGCCGGGGGGGAAAAAAGAGACCCAGTACTTC
clone size: NA
V gene: TRBV5-1
J gene: TRBJ2-5
D gene: TRBD2

CDR3 protein: CASSPPNLGGGNYEQYF
CDR3 DNA: TGTGCCAGCAGCCCCCCCAACTTGGGGGGAGGGAACTACGAGCAGTACTTC
clone size: NA
V gene: TRBV7-8
J gene: TRBJ2-7
D gene: TRBD2

CDR3 protein: CASSPPMEGQLRQPQHF
CDR3 DNA: TGTGCCAGCTCACCACCAATGGAGGGCCAGCTGAGGCAGCCCCAGCATTTT
clone size: few
V gene: TRBV18
J gene: TRBJ1-5
D gene: NA

CDR3 protein: CASSVAGASTDTQYF
CDR3 DNA: TGTGCCAGCAGCGTCGCGGGGGCTAGCACAGATACGCAGTATTTT
clone size: NA
V gene: TRBV11-2
J gene: TRBJ2-3
D gene: NA

CDR3 protein: CATIRQGGNQPQHF
CDR3 DNA: TGTGCCACCATTAGACAGGGGGGCAATCAGCCCCAGCATTTT
clone size: few
V gene: TRBV6-1
J gene: TRBJ1-5
D gene: TRBD1

CDR3 protein: CASNSHLGGDADTQYF
CDR3 DNA: TGTGCCAGCAATAGCCACTTAGGGGGGGACGCAGATACGCAGTATTTT
clone size: NA
V gene: TRBV2
J gene: TRBJ2-3
D gene: NA

CDR3 protein: CASSLGTSGRWGEQFF
CDR3 DNA: TGTGCCAGCAGCTTAGGAACTAGCGGGAGGTGGGGTGAGCAGTTCTTC
clone size: NA
V gene: TRBV7-8
J gene: TRBJ2-1
D gene: TRBD2

CDR3 protein: CASSSAAPTVPTYNEQFF
CDR3 DNA: TGTGCCAGCAGCTCCGCAGCCCCGACAGTTCCCACATACAATGAGCAGTTCTTC
clone size: once
V gene: TRBV5-6
J gene: TRBJ2-1
D gene: NA

CDR3 protein: CASSESASGRGTDTQYF
CDR3 DNA: TGCGCCAGCAGTGAGTCGGCTAGCGGGAGGGGCACAGATACGCAGTATTTT
clone size: NA
V gene: TRBV10-1
J gene: TRBJ2-3
D gene: TRBD2

CDR3 protein: CASSQGRDRVGVNTEAFF
CDR3 DNA: TGTGCCAGCAGCCAAGGGAGGGACAGGGTAGGGGTGAACACTGAAGCTTTCTTT
clone size: NA
V gene: TRBV4-2
J gene: TRBJ1-1
D gene: TRBD1

CDR3 protein: CASSRSYYEQFF
CDR3 DNA: TGTGCCAGCAGCCGATCCTATTATGAGCAGTTCTTC
clone size: NA
V gene: TRBV7-8
J gene: TRBJ2-1
D gene: NA

CDR3 protein: CASSPDSNQPQHF
CDR3 DNA: TGTGCCAGCAGCCCAGACAGTAATCAGCCCCAGCATTTT
clone size: NA
V gene: TRBV7-9
J gene: TRBJ1-5
D gene: NA

CDR3 protein: CASSKGTGRVNEQFF
CDR3 DNA: TGTGCCAGTAGTAAGGGGACAGGGCGGGTGAATGAGCAGTTCTTC
clone size: NA
V gene: TRBV19
J gene: TRBJ2-1
D gene: TRBD1

CDR3 protein: CAWSTGLAGGPYNEQFF
CDR3 DNA: TGTGCCTGGAGTACAGGACTAGCGGGGGGGCCCTACAATGAGCAGTTCTTC
clone size: NA
V gene: TRBV30
J gene: TRBJ2-1
D gene: TRBD2

CDR3 protein: CASSTGHNNEQFF
CDR3 DNA: TGTGCCAGCAGTACAGGACACAACAATGAGCAGTTCTTC
clone size: NA
V gene: TRBV25-1
J gene: TRBJ2-1
D gene: NA

CDR3 protein: CASSLGGTAAYEQYF
CDR3 DNA: TGTGCCAGCAGCTTGGGAGGGACAGCCGCCTACGAGCAGTACTTC
clone size: NA
V gene: TRBV5-6
J gene: TRBJ2-7
D gene: TRBD1

CDR3 protein: CASSHGTRSGAQYF
CDR3 DNA: TGTGCCAGCAGCCATGGGACCCGTTCGGGGGCCCAGTACTTC
clone size: NA
V gene: TRBV7-2
J gene: TRBJ2-5
D gene: NA

CDR3 protein: CASSYNRGGYNEQFF
CDR3 DNA: TGTGCCAGCAGTTACAACAGGGGCGGCTACAATGAGCAGTTCTTC
clone size: once
V gene: TRBV6-6
J gene: TRBJ2-1
D gene: TRBD1